Sequencing of this TCR beta chain was carried out in a study of T cells expressing NK-cell markers. Study as a whole: Sorted CD3+CD56+NKG2C+, CD3+CD56+NKG2C- and CD3+CD56-NKG2C+ T cells supplied TCR beta repertoires.

Study-wide points: Several donors' CD3+CD56-NKG2C+ cells were dominated by the same clonotypes.

Germline CDR1 reads LGHDT; CDR2 reads YNNKEL (reference sequence). CDR3 length equals 16 residues. As for this clonotype: As yet, its antigen is unknown.

Libraries used 5'RACE template switching adding universal primer site and UMIs. TCRdb re-called the 5' RACE reads; every CDR3 protein appears as one record, without DNA. This sample's clone table lists some 460,000 distinct CDR3 sequences. Source material: blood T cells: a sorted CD56 or NKG2C T cell subset, CD4+ or CD8+ T cells, or bulk PBMC T cells (not recorded which). The rearrangement links TRBV3-1 to TRBJ2-1; TCRdb picks TRBD2, but there is no DNA to check that call. This TCR was sampled from a woman aged 45-60 years in good health. CDR3 loop: CACSQDGLAAFNEQFF.